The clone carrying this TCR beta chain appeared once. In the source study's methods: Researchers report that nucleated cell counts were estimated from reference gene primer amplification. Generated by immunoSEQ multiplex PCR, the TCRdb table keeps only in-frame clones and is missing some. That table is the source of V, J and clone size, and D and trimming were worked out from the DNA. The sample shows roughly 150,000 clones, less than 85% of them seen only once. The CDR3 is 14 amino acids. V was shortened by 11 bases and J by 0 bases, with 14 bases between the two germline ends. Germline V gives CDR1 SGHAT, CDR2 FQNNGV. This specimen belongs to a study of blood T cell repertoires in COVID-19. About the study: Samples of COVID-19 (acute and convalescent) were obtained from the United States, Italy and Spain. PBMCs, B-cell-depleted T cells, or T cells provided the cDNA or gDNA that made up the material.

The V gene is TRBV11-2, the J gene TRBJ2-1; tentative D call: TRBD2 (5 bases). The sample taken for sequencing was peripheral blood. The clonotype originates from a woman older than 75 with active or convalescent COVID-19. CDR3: CACRAAGSYNEQFF. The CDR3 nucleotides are TGTGCCTGCCGGGCGGCGGGCTCCTACAATGAGCAGTTCTTC.